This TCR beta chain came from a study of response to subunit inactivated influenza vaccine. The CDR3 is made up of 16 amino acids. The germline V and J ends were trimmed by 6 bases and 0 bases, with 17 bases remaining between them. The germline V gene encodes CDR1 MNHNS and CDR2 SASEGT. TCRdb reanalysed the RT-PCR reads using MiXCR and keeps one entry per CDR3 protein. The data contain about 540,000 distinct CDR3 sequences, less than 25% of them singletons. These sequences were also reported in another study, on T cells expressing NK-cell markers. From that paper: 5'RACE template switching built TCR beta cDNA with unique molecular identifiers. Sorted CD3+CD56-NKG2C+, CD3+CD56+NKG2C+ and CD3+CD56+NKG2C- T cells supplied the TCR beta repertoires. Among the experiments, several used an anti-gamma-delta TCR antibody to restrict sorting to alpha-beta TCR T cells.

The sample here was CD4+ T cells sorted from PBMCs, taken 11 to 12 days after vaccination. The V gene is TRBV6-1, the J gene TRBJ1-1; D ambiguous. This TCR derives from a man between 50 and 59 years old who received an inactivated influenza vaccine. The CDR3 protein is CASSPNTILMNTEAFF. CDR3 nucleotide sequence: TGTGCCAGCAGCCCTAACACAATCCTAATGAACACTGAAGCTTTCTTT.